Given below is one T cell receptor (beta chain) in context. Its antigen is still unknown. Germline CDR1 and CDR2: MNHNS and SASEGT. CDR3 length: 14 amino acids. The entry originates in a study of CXCR3-negative and CXCR3-positive naive CD8 T cells. Regarding the study as a whole: Similarly elevated diversity marked both naive subsets, with memory CD8+ cells showing far lower diversity. Expression of CXCR3 was partially reduced after cryopreservation, and fresh PBMCs were used in most assays. The study found that naive CXCR3-negative and CXCR3-positive cells shared TRBV-TRBJ usage, while memory cells differed.

UMI-labeled 5' RACE TRB cDNA libraries were prepared from the cells. TCRdb re-called the 5' RACE reads and gives one entry per CDR3 protein, without DNA. The sample yields 50,000 to 65,000 distinct CDR3 sequences, of which the top ten take up over 1.2%. This sequence joins TRBV6-1 and TRBJ1-4; TCRdb proposes TRBD1, but this gene call is untestable without DNA. The clonotype was recovered from a human donor in good health. Some clones in this sample may be carry-over from other donors' samples. Sequencing was done on a sample of naive CXCR3- CD8+ T cells from blood. Subset described: CD45RO-CCR7+CD27+CD95- naive CD8+ T cells lacking CXCR3 (TNR3-). The CDR3 is CASRPGPTNEKLFF.